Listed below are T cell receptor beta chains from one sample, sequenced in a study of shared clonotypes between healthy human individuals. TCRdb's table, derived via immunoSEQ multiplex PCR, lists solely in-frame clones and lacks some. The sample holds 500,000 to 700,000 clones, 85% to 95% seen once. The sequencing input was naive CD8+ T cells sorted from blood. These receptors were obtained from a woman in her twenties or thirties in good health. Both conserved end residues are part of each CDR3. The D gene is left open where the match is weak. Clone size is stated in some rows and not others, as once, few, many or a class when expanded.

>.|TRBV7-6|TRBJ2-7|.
TGTGCCAGCAGCTTAGGCGGCCAGACCTACGAGCAGTACTTC
CASSLGGQTYEQYF
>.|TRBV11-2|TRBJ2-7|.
TGTGCCAGCAGCTTAGGAGGGCGGGCTAGCGAAAACTACGAGCAGTACTTC
CASSLGGRASENYEQYF
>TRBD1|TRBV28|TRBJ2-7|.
TGTGCCAGCCGATCCAGGACAGGGAATTACGAGCAGTACTTC
CASRSRTGNYEQYF
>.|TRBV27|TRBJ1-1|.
TGTGCCAGCAGTTTAAGGGAGAACACTGAAGCTTTCTTT
CASSLRENTEAFF
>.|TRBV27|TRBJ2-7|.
TGTGCCAGCAGTTTTGTAGGGACCAACCTCTACGAGCAGTACTTC
CASSFVGTNLYEQYF
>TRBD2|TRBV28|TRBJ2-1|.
TGTGCCAGCAGTTTTACAAGCGGGATCTACAATGAGCAGTTCTTC
CASSFTSGIYNEQFF
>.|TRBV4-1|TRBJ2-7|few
TGCGCCAGCAGCCGAGGCAGCCTCTCCTACGAGCAGTACTTC
CASSRGSLSYEQYF
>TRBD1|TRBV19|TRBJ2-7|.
TGTGCCAGTAGTGCCTCCGGGACAGCCTACGAGCAGTACTTC
CASSASGTAYEQYF
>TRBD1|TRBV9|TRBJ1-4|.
TGTGCCAGCAGCGTAGAGGGGGACAGGGATACTGAAAAACTGTTTTTT
CASSVEGDRDTEKLFF
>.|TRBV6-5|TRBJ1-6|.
TGTGCCGGTGCTAATTCACCCCTCCACTTT
CAGANSPLHF
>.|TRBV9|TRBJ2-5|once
TGTGCCAGCAGCCCCGGGACTTTCCAAGAGACCCAGTACTTC
CASSPGTFQETQYF
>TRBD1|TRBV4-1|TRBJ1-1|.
TGCGCCAGCAGCCAGGGACGACAGGGACTATTTGAAGCTTTCTTT
CASSQGRQGLFEAFF
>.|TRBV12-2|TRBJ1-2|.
TGTGCAAGTCGCTTAAGACAGCCCCAAGAGGGTGATGGCTACACCTTC
CASRLRQPQEGDGYTF
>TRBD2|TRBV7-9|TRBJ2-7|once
TGTGCCAGCAGCTTGCGACTAGCGGGAGGGTACGAGCAGTACTTC
CASSLRLAGGYEQYF
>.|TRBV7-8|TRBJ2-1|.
TGTGCCAGTCAGAAGGAGGCTCACAATGAGCAGTTCTTC
CASQKEAHNEQFF
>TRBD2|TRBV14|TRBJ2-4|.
TGTGCCAGCTCAGAGGCTGGACTAGCGGGAGTTGGAGCCAAAAACATTCAGTACTTC
CASSEAGLAGVGAKNIQYF
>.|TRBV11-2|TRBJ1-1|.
TGTGCCAGCAGCTTGGGAGTCCTCCCGAACACTGAAGCTTTCTTT
CASSLGVLPNTEAFF
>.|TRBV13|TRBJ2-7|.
TGTGCCAGCAGCTCCCCCCCGGTGGACGAGGAGTACTTC
CASSSPPVDEEYF
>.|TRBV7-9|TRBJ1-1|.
TGTGCCAGCAGCTTTCAAGGGGGAAACACTGAAGCTTTCTTT
CASSFQGGNTEAFF
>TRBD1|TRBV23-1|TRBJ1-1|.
TGCGCCAGCCACGCGGGGGTAGGGGGACAGGGGGACTCTGAAGCTTTCTTT
CASHAGVGGQGDSEAFF
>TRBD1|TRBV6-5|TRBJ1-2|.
TGTGCCAGCAGTTACTCCGGACAGGGGCACGGCTACACCTTC
CASSYSGQGHGYTF
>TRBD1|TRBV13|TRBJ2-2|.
TGTGCCAGCAGGGCAACAGGGGATTACACCGGGGAGCTGTTTTTT
CASRATGDYTGELFF
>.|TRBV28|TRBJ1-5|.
TGTGCCAGCAGTTTAGTTGAGGGACAGCCCCAGCATTTT
CASSLVEGQPQHF
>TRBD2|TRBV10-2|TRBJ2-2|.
TGCGCCAGCACAGGGACTAGCATCGGGGAGCTGTTTTTT
CASTGTSIGELFF
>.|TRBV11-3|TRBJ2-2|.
TGTGCCAGCAGCTCGATGTCCGGGGAGCTGTTTTTT
CASSSMSGELFF
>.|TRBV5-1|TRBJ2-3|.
TGCGCCAGCAACTCGGACAGCATGACAGATACGCAGTATTTT
CASNSDSMTDTQYF
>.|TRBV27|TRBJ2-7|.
TGTGCCAGCAGCAAATACACGGGCAGCGCCTACGAGCAGTACTTC
CASSKYTGSAYEQYF
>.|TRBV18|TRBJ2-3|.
TGTGCCAGCTCACTCGGTGGACAGCCCGGGTGGGGTCTGCGGGGCACAGATACGCAGTATTTT
CASSLGGQPGWGLRGTDTQYF
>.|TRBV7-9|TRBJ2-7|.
TGTGCCAGCAGCTCTCGGTCGTCCTACGAGCAGTACTTC
CASSSRSSYEQYF
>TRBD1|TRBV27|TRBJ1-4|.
TGTGCCAGCCAGGGACAGCTTAATGAAAAACTGTTTTTT
CASQGQLNEKLFF
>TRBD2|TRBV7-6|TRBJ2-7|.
TGTGCCAGCAGCTTCCCGGGTGCGGGAGAGGGCGAGCAGTACTTC
CASSFPGAGEGEQYF
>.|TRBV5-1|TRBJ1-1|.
TGCGCCAGCAGCTTGGCAGGGTCCACTGAAGCTTTCTTT
CASSLAGSTEAFF
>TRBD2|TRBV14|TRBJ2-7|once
TGTGCCAGCAGCCACCCACCAAATAGCGGGAGGGCCTACGAGCAGTACTTC
CASSHPPNSGRAYEQYF
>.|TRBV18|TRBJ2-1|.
TGTGCCAGCTCCGCGGCGGGGACTTCCTACAATGAGCAGTTCTTC
CASSAAGTSYNEQFF
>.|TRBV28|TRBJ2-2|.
TGTGCCAGCAGTTTTACCGGGACAGCGGGCACCGGGGAGCTGTTTTTT
CASSFTGTAGTGELFF
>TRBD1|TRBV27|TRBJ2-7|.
TGTGCCAGCAGTTTAGGGACAGGGGGCGAGCAGTACTTC
CASSLGTGGEQYF
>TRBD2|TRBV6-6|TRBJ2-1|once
TGTGCCAGCAGTCCCGGGACTAGTGGTGAGCAGTTCTTC
CASSPGTSGEQFF
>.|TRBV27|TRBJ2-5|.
TGTGCCAGCAGTGTCAAATCCCCGGGACCCGGCTGGATAGAGACCCAGTACTTC
CASSVKSPGPGWIETQYF
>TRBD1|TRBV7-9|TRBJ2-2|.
TGTGCCAGCAGCGCACGGACAGGGGTAGTCACCGGGGAGCTGTTTTTT
CASSARTGVVTGELFF
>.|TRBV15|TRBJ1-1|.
TGTGCCACCAGCAGAGTATCTGCGAGCACTGAAGCTTTCTTT
CATSRVSASTEAFF
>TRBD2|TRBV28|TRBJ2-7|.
TGTGCCAGCATCACCAGGACTAGCGGGAACTACGAGCAGTACTTC
CASITRTSGNYEQYF
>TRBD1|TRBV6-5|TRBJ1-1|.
TGTGCCAGCAGTTACCATAACACAGGGGGCACTGAAGCTTTCTTT
CASSYHNTGGTEAFF